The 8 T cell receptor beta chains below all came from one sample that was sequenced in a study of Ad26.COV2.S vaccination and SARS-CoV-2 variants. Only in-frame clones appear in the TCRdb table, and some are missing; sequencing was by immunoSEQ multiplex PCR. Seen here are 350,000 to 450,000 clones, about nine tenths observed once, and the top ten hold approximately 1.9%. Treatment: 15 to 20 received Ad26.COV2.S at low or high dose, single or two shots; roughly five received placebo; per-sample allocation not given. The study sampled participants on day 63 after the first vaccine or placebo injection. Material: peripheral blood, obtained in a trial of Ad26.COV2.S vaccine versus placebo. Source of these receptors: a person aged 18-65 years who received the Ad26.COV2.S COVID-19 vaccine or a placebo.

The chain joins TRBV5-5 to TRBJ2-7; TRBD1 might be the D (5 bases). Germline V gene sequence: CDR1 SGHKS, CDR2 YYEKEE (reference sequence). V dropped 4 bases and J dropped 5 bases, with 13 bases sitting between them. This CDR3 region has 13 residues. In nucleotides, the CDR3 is TGTGCCAGCAGCCCCTCAGCAGGGCACGAGCAGTACTTC. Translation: CASSPSAGHEQYF.

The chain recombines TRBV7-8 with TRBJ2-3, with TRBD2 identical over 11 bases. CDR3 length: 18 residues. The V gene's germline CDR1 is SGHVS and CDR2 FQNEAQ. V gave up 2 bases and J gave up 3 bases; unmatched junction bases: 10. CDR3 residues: CASSLIIGSSGRTDTQYF. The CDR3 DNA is TGTGCCAGCAGCTTAATCATCGGTTCTAGCGGGAGGACAGATACGCAGTATTTT.

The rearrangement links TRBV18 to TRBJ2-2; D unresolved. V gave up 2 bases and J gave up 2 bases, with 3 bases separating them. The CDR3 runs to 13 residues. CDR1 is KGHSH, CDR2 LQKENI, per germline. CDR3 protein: CASSPINTGELFF. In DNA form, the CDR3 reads TGTGCCAGCTCACCAATCAACACCGGGGAGCTGTTTTTT.

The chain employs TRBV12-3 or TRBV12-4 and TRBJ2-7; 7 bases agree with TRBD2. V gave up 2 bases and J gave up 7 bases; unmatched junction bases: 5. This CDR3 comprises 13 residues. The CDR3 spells CASSLMRGSEQYF. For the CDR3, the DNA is TGTGCCAGCAGTTTAATGCGGGGGTCAGAGCAGTACTTC.

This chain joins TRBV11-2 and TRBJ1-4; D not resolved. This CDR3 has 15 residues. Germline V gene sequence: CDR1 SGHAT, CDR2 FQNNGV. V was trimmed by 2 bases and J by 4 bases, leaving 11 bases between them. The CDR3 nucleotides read TGTGCCAGCAGCTTACCGACGCGGCTTAATGAAAAACTGTTTTTT. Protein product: CASSLPTRLNEKLFF.

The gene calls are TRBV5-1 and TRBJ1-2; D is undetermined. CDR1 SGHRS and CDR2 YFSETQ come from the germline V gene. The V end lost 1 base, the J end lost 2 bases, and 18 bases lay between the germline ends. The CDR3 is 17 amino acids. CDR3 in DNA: TGCGCCAGCAGCTTGTCCCCCCAACTTCACCGGAACTATGGCTACACCTTC. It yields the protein CASSLSPQLHRNYGYTF.

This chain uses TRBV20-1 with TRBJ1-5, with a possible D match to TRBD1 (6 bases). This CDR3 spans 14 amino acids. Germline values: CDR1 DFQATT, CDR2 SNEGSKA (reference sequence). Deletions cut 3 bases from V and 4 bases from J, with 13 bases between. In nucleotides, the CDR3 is TGCAGTGCTAGTCCGACAGGTAGAAATCAGCCCCAGCATTTT. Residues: CSASPTGRNQPQHF.

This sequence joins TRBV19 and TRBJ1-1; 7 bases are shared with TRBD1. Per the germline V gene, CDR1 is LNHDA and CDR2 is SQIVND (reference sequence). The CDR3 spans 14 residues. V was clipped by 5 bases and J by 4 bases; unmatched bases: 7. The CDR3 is CASSVQGGTTEAFF. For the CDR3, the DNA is TGTGCCAGTAGTGTCCAGGGGGGGACCACTGAAGCTTTCTTT.